This TCR beta chain was profiled in a study of T cells in women clearing cervical HPV infection. Looking at the study overall: No precancer developed; the control's incident HPV16 infection cleared within 12 months. Blood came at first lesion visit for cases, post-clearance for controls.

The V gene's germline CDR1 is LNHDA and CDR2 SQIVND (reference sequence). The CDR3 has 14 amino acids. Produced via immunoSEQ multiplex PCR; TCRdb's table is partial and in-frame only. The listing contains about 30,000 clones. Points on this clone: Read sequence stops 3 residues before the CDR3 end, and the germline J gene provides the missing end.

All participants had a single incident cervical HPV16 infection, and prevalent HPV16 infections were excluded. The rearrangement links TRBV19 to TRBJ2-3; 11 positions agree with TRBD1. What was sequenced was blood buffy coat. This receptor was identified in a woman between 18 and 69 years old with a cervical HPV16 infection that either progressed to CIN3+ or cleared (not recorded which). CDR3 in amino acids: CASRTGGSNQPQYF. The sequenced part of the CDR3 DNA is TGTGCCAGTCGGACAGGGGGCTCGAATCAGCCG.